This T cell receptor beta chain was identified during a study of immune characterization of retroperitoneal liposarcoma. A word on this clonotype: The junction departs from the called germline gene at one end, perhaps through a read error.

TCRdb re-analysed the PCR reads in MiXCR, keeping a single row per CDR3 protein. In the table there are about 11,000 distinct CDR3 sequences, under 25% of which are singletons. This TCR came from a female donor with retroperitoneal liposarcoma. Sequenced: blood.

CDR3 coding DNA: TGTGCCAGCAGGCCCGATAGAAGGGTCGACGAGCTGTTCTTC. It encodes CASRPDRRVDELFF. The genes are TRBV11-1 and TRBJ2-1; the D is unclear. The length of the CDR3 is 14 residues. Germline loops: CDR1 SGHAT, CDR2 FQDESV (reference sequence).